This is a list of T cell receptor beta chains from one sample in a study of T cell repertoires in cytomegalovirus infection. The antigens these receptors bind are not known. TCRdb analysed the reads with MiXCR anew, one entry per CDR3 protein. The repertoire includes 370,000 or so distinct CDR3 sequences, 34% of them detected once, and about 13% sits in the top ten. The sample was cultured PBMCs, taken from culture after CMV antigen stimulation. Receptors originate from a human donor in good health (CMV status not recorded). Some clones in this sample may be carry-over from other donors' samples. The CDR3 runs from the conserved cysteine through the conserved F or W. A D gene is named only where the DNA matches it firmly. Clone sizes are given selectively: once, few, many, or a class where the clone is expanded.

J,V,D,size,CDR3,DNA
TRBJ2-1,TRBV6-1,TRBD2,.,CASSDLAGKSNEQFF,TGTGCCAGCAGTGATCTAGCGGGGAAAAGCAATGAGCAGTTCTTC
TRBJ2-1,TRBV18,TRBD2,few,CASSTFELAGAYNEQFF,TGTGCCAGCTCGACCTTCGAACTAGCGGGAGCCTACAATGAGCAGTTCTTC
TRBJ2-3,TRBV10-2,.,.,CASSEPNTDTQYF,TGCGCCAGCAGTGAACCTAACACAGATACGCAGTATTTT
TRBJ2-1,TRBV11-2,.,few,CASSLLSSPNEQFF,TGTGCCAGCAGCTTACTTTCTTCGCCCAATGAGCAGTTCTTC
TRBJ2-6,TRBV5-1,.,few,CASSEYPSGANVLTF,TGCGCCAGCAGCGAATATCCCTCTGGGGCCAACGTCCTGACTTTC
TRBJ2-2,TRBV12-3/TRBV12-4,TRBD1,few,CASRSRDRGTGELFF,TGTGCCAGCAGGTCCCGGGACAGGGGCACCGGGGAGCTGTTTTTT
TRBJ2-7,TRBV2,TRBD1,.,CASRWDRTYEQYF,TGTGCCAGCAGATGGGACAGAACCTACGAGCAGTACTTC
TRBJ1-1,TRBV24-1,TRBD1,.,CATSDLDGQGNTEAFF,TGTGCCACCAGTGATTTGGATGGACAGGGGAACACTGAAGCTTTCTTT
TRBJ2-5,TRBV12-3/TRBV12-4,TRBD2,few,CASSLPTREGLETQYF,TGTGCCAGCAGTTTACCAACGCGGGAGGGCCTAGAGACCCAGTACTTC
TRBJ1-5,TRBV7-9,.,many,CASSLTGQGNQPQHF,TGTGCCAGCAGCTTAACGGGGCAGGGCAATCAGCCCCAGCATTTT
TRBJ2-3,TRBV7-2,.,.,CASSFGLTNTDTQYF,TGTGCCAGCAGCTTTGGGCTGACTAACACAGATACGCAGTATTTT
TRBJ2-5,TRBV14,.,few,CASSQDQGREYF,TGTGCCAGCAGCCAAGATCAAGGTCGAGAGTACTTC
TRBJ1-2,TRBV12-3/TRBV12-4,.,few,CASSPTVTPNYGYTF,TGTGCCAGCAGTCCGACGGTTACCCCTAACTATGGCTACACCTTC
TRBJ1-1,TRBV12-5,TRBD1,.,CASGTDRGLSTEAFF,TGTGCTAGTGGTACGGACAGGGGATTGAGCACTGAAGCTTTCTTT
TRBJ1-5,TRBV2,.,few,CASKRGSLSNQPQHF,TGTGCCAGCAAACGGGGGAGCCTTAGCAATCAGCCCCAGCATTTT
TRBJ1-2,TRBV4-1,.,many,CASSQDLAGEYYGYTF,TGCGCCAGCAGCCAAGATTTGGCAGGGGAATACTATGGCTACACCTTC
TRBJ1-1,TRBV20-1,.,.,CSARGPAEAFF,TGCAGTGCTAGAGGCCCAGCTGAAGCTTTCTTT
TRBJ1-5,TRBV7-2,.,many,CASSYQDISNQPQHF,TGTGCCAGCAGCTACCAAGACATAAGCAATCAGCCCCAGCATTTT
TRBJ2-1,TRBV28,TRBD2,.,CASSLLGLAGKNEQFF,TGTGCCAGCAGTTTATTGGGACTAGCGGGAAAGAATGAGCAGTTCTTC
TRBJ2-7,TRBV12-3/TRBV12-4,.,few,CASSLLVGQPSEQYF,TGTGCCAGCAGTTTGCTCGTCGGACAGCCTAGCGAGCAGTACTTC
TRBJ2-7,TRBV4-2,.,.,CASSQDRGAPYEQYF,TGTGCCAGCAGCCAAGACAGGGGTGCCCCCTACGAGCAGTACTTC
TRBJ2-1,TRBV7-2,TRBD2,few,CASSRTSGPYNEQFF,TGTGCCAGCAGTAGGACTAGCGGTCCCTACAATGAGCAGTTCTTC
TRBJ2-6,TRBV7-2,.,few,CASSPLWTAISGANVLTF,TGTGCCAGCAGCCCCCTCTGGACCGCGATCTCTGGGGCCAACGTCCTGACTTTC
TRBJ2-5,TRBV7-8,TRBD1,.,CASSTRQGRKTQYF,TGTGCCAGCAGCACAAGACAGGGGCGGAAGACCCAGTACTTC
TRBJ2-1,TRBV7-2,TRBD2,few,CASSLLLAGGPAEQFF,TGTGCCAGCAGCTTGTTACTAGCGGGAGGGCCGGCTGAGCAGTTCTTC
TRBJ1-2,TRBV12-3/TRBV12-4,.,.,CASSLAIDYGYTF,TGTGCCAGCAGTTTAGCTATTGACTATGGCTACACCTTC
TRBJ1-1,TRBV4-1,.,few,CASSIQRETFF,TGCGCCAGCAGCATTCAACGCGAGACTTTCTTT
TRBJ1-4,TRBV11-2,.,few,CASSFREGGPTNEKLFF,TGTGCCAGCAGCTTCCGGGAAGGAGGTCCAACTAATGAAAAACTGTTTTTT
TRBJ1-2,TRBV7-9,.,few,CASSQQGEGYGYTF,TGTGCCAGCAGCCAACAGGGCGAGGGCTATGGCTACACCTTC
TRBJ2-5,TRBV24-1,TRBD2,.,CATSGTSGRRETQYF,TGTGCCACCAGCGGGACTAGCGGGAGGAGGGAGACCCAGTACTTC
TRBJ1-6,TRBV20-1,.,many,CSAKGASPLHF,TGCAGTGCTAAGGGTGCTTCACCCCTCCACTTT
TRBJ2-1,TRBV6-2/TRBV6-3,TRBD2,.,CASSYSSPSGGDNEQFF,TGTGCCAGCAGTTACTCCTCCCCTAGCGGGGGGGACAATGAGCAGTTCTTC
TRBJ1-2,TRBV5-6,TRBD1,few,CASSFGQGGGYTF,TGTGCCAGCAGTTTTGGACAGGGGGGTGGCTACACCTTC